This T cell receptor beta chain was retrieved from a study of OX40 agonist ivuxolimab in advanced cancers. Sequencing was performed with immunoSEQ multiplex PCR; in TCRdb, only in-frame clones are kept and a portion is missing. The table shows about 70,000 clones, with around 80% occurring only once. Germline V gene data show CDR1 as MRHNA and CDR2 as SNTAGT. The ends were cut back, 5 bases at V and 4 bases at J, with 9 bases in the middle. The length of the CDR3 is 13 residues. This TCR came from an adult with an advanced solid tumor such as melanoma, head and neck, liver or kidney cancer. The chain is built from TRBV6-4 and TRBJ2-1; no reliable D call. The sequencing here drew on CD4+ or CD8+ T cells sorted from blood, taken in a trial of the OX40 agonist ivuxolimab. CDR3 in amino acids: CASSTQGYNEQFF. The CDR3, as DNA: TGTGCCAGCAGTACCCAAGGATACAATGAGCAGTTCTTC.